This is a list of T cell receptor beta chains from one sample in a study of cytomegalovirus exposure and HLA in healthy donors. The data were produced by immunoSEQ multiplex PCR, yet TCRdb's version contains in-frame clones alone and is incomplete. The table includes fewer than 200,000 clones, approximately 78% detected once. The sequenced sample consisted of PBMCs. These receptors originate from a woman aged 18-30 years in good health and CMV-seronegative. CDR3s include the opening cysteine and the closing phenylalanine or tryptophan. D genes are given only for firm matches. A row's size may be missing; if present it is once, few, many or a size class.

TRBV2	TRBJ2-1	NA	NA	TGTGCCAGCAGTGTAGAGAATTTTGGGCAGTTCTTC	CASSVENFGQFF
TRBV4-3	TRBJ2-7	NA	TRBD1	TGCGCCAGCAGCGACAGGGGAAGCTACGAGCAGTACTTC	CASSDRGSYEQYF
TRBV30	TRBJ1-2	NA	TRBD1	TGTGCCTGGAGTTTCTCAGGGGGTAGGGGCTACACCTTC	CAWSFSGGRGYTF
TRBV9	TRBJ1-2	NA	NA	TGTGCCAGCAGTACTAATACAGGGTCCTATGGCTACACCTTC	CASSTNTGSYGYTF
TRBV7-8	TRBJ1-5	NA	NA	TGTGCCAGCAGCTTAGAAGAGGGTCAGCCCCAGCATTTT	CASSLEEGQPQHF
TRBV15	TRBJ2-3	NA	TRBD2	TGTGCCACCAGCAGCGAGGACCTAGCGGTTAGCACAGATACGCAGTATTTT	CATSSEDLAVSTDTQYF
TRBV7-9	TRBJ2-1	NA	NA	TGTGCCAGCACCCAGAGTTCAGGGGACAATGAGCAGTTCTTC	CASTQSSGDNEQFF
TRBV11-3	TRBJ1-1	few	NA	TGTGCCAGCAGCTTATCTTCCGGGGGTTGGACTGAAGCTTTCTTT	CASSLSSGGWTEAFF
TRBV6-1	TRBJ1-5	NA	NA	TGTGCCAGCAGCAGCTCTTGGGTGGGAGGTCAGCCCCAGCATTTT	CASSSSWVGGQPQHF
TRBV6-1	TRBJ2-5	NA	NA	TGTGCCAGCAGTGAATTGCAGGGACAAGGGACCCAGTACTTC	CASSELQGQGTQYF
TRBV2	TRBJ2-5	once	TRBD1	TGTGCCAGCAGTGAACAGAGGACAGGGGGAGAGACCCAGTACTTC	CASSEQRTGGETQYF
TRBV5-1	TRBJ2-7	NA	NA	TGCGCCAGCAGCCCGGCCTCAGGTAGTCGCTACGAGCAGTACTTC	CASSPASGSRYEQYF
TRBV5-6	TRBJ1-2	few	NA	TGTGCCAGCAGCTTAAATGGGGTAGGGAGGCAGGGCGACTATGGCTACACCTTC	CASSLNGVGRQGDYGYTF
TRBV19	TRBJ2-4	NA	NA	TGTGCCAGTCTTGCCCGACAGGCCCCAAACATTCAGTACTTC	CASLARQAPNIQYF
TRBV5-5	TRBJ2-1	NA	TRBD1	TGTGCCAGCAGCACCTGGACAGGGGACAATGAGCAGTTCTTC	CASSTWTGDNEQFF
TRBV4-3	TRBJ1-2	few	NA	TGCGCCAGCAGCCAAGTAGGGGTACCGTATGGCTACACCTTC	CASSQVGVPYGYTF
TRBV4-3	TRBJ2-3	NA	TRBD1	TGCGCCAGCAGCCTCCGCCAGGGGGCAGGAGATACGCAGTATTTT	CASSLRQGAGDTQYF
TRBV7-2	TRBJ1-3	NA	NA	TGTGCCAGCAGCTTAAGTGGGGCCGAAGGAAACACCATATATTTT	CASSLSGAEGNTIYF
TRBV7-3	TRBJ2-1	NA	NA	TGTGTCAGCAGCCTTAACAGGGACAATGAGCAGTTCTTC	CVSSLNRDNEQFF
TRBV9	TRBJ2-1	NA	TRBD2	TGTGCCAGCAGCGTAGGAACTCCGACTAGCGGACCATCCTTCTCCTACAATGAGCAGTTCTTC	CASSVGTPTSGPSFSYNEQFF
TRBV5-4	TRBJ1-4	NA	NA	TGTGCCAGCAGCGATACAGTCACAACTAATGAAAAACTGTTTTTT	CASSDTVTTNEKLFF
TRBV2	TRBJ1-5	NA	NA	TGTGCCAGCAGTGGGCTTACTAGCAATCAGCCCCAGCATTTT	CASSGLTSNQPQHF
TRBV5-5	TRBJ2-1	NA	TRBD2	TGTGCCAGCAGCTACTTTACTAGCGGGAGTTACAATGAGCAGTTCTTC	CASSYFTSGSYNEQFF
TRBV27	TRBJ2-7	NA	NA	TGTGCCAGCAGTTCAGCGGACTCCTACGAGCAGTACTTC	CASSSADSYEQYF
TRBV6-5	TRBJ2-3	NA	NA	TGTGCCAGCAGTAACCCGGGAGTCACAGATACGCAGTATTTT	CASSNPGVTDTQYF
TRBV30	TRBJ2-3	NA	NA	TGTGCCTGGAGTGAGTTCGCACCGGAGAGTGGTACGCAGTATTTT	CAWSEFAPESGTQYF
TRBV27	TRBJ1-1	once	NA	TGTGCCAGCAGTTTAGTCCCAGGGAGGGCGATGAACACTGAAGCTTTCTTT	CASSLVPGRAMNTEAFF
TRBV30	TRBJ2-7	NA	NA	TGTGCCTGGAGCAACACCCCCTACGAGCAGTACTTC	CAWSNTPYEQYF
TRBV7-8	TRBJ1-5	few	NA	TGTGCCAGCAGCTGGCAGGGCAATCAGCCCCAGCATTTT	CASSWQGNQPQHF
TRBV11-2	TRBJ2-7	once	TRBD2	TGTGCCAGCAGCTTAGGAGGCGCGGGAGCCTACGAGCAGTACTTC	CASSLGGAGAYEQYF
TRBV27	TRBJ2-1	NA	TRBD1	TGTGCCAGCAGTCCGGACAGGGGGCCCCTCAATGAGCAGTTCTTC	CASSPDRGPLNEQFF